This TCR beta chain was retrieved from a study of shared clonotypes between healthy human individuals. Replicate PCRs for sorted subsets used approximately 190 ng DNA; this equaled around 29,000 T cell genomes. Some clones are missing from TCRdb's copy, which holds only in-frame ones; the method was immunoSEQ multiplex PCR. The sample consists of roughly 1,500,000 clones, about 98% of them appearing once. Sequences were obtained from naive CD4+ T cells sorted from blood. Documented subset: CD45RA+ positively selected. This TCR came from a man aged 25-45 years in good health.

The CDR3 protein is CASSLPGPTDTQYF. The CDR3 DNA reads as TGCGCCAGCAGCCTTCCGGGGCCCACAGATACGCAGTATTTT. This rearrangement joins TRBV5-1 to TRBJ2-3, with D perhaps being TRBD1 or TRBD2 (5 bases each). The CDR3 consists of 14 residues. CDR1 is SGHRS and CDR2 is YFSETQ in the germline V gene. V shed 4 bases and J shed 2 bases, with 11 bases lying between them.